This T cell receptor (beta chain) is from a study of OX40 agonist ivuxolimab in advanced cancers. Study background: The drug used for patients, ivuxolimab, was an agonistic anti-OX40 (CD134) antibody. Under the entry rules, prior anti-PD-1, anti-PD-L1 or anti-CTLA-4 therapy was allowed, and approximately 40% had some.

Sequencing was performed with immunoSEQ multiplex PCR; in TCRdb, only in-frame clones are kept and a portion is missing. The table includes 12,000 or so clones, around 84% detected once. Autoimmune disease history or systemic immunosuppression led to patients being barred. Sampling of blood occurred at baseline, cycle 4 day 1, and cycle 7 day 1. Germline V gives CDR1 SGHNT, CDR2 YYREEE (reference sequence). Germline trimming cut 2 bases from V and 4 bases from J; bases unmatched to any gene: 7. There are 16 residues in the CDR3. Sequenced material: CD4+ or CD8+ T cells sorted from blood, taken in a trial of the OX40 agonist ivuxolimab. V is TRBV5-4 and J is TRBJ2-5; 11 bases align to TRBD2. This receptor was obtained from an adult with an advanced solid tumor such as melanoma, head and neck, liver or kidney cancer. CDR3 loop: CASSFPPSGGRETQYF. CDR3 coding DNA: TGTGCCAGCAGCTTCCCTCCTAGCGGGGGGCGAGAGACCCAGTACTTC.